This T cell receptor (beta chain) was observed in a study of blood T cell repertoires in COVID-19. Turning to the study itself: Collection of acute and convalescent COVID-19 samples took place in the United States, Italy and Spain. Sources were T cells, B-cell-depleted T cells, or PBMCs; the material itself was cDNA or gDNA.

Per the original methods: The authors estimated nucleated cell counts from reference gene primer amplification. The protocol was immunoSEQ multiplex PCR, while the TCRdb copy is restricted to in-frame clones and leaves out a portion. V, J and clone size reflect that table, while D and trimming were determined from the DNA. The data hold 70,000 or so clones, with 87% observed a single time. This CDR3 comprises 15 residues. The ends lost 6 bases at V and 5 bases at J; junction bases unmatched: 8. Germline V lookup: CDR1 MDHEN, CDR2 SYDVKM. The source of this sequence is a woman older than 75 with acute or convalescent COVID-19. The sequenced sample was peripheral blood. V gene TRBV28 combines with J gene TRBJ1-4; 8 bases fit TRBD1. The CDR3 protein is CASSETGGGNEKLFF. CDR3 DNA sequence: TGTGCCAGCAGCGAAACAGGGGGTGGGAATGAAAAACTGTTTTTT.